Listed here are 10 T cell receptor beta chains from one sample, sequenced in a study of cytomegalovirus exposure and HLA in healthy donors. Profiling relied on immunoSEQ multiplex PCR, and the TCRdb table lists in-frame clones only, not all of them. The sample lists 150,000 to 200,000 clones, 88% occurring once. The sequencing input was PBMCs. Receptors were obtained from a man younger than 35 in good health and CMV-seronegative.

The chain has TRBV6-5 and TRBJ2-3; 12 nucleotides align to TRBD2. V shed 9 bases and J 4 bases; nucleotides not matched to a gene: 8. Germline assignment: CDR1 MNHEY and CDR2 SVGAGI. The CDR3 spans 15 residues. DNA of the CDR3: TGTGCCAGTGGGCTAGCGGGGGGGCTCGCAGATACGCAGTATTTT. Its translation: CASGLAGGLADTQYF.

Only one count was recorded for this clone. This chain connects TRBV6-1 to TRBJ1-2; TRBD1 agrees at 8 bases. Germline lookup yields CDR1 MNHNS and CDR2 SASEGT. CDR3 length: 14 residues. V was clipped by 4 bases and J by 7 bases; unmatched bases: 8. The CDR3 bases are TGTGCCAGCAGTGTGGACAGGGAGTCATCTGGCTACACCTTC. As protein: CASSVDRESSGYTF.

J is TRBJ1-5 and V is TRBV11-2; 7 bases align to TRBD1. The CDR3 has 14 amino acids. Germline V gives CDR1 SGHAT, CDR2 FQNNGV. J lost 4 bases, V lost 5 bases, and 5 bases had no gene match. The chain's CDR3 is CASSIGTANQPQHF. CDR3 nucleotide sequence: TGTGCCAGCAGCATCGGGACAGCGAATCAGCCCCAGCATTTT.

V is TRBV5-1 and J is TRBJ2-2, with D possibly being TRBD1 (5 bases). V was trimmed by 6 bases and J by 4 bases, leaving 13 bases between them. This CDR3 has 14 residues. Germline V CDR1 and CDR2: SGHRS, YFSETQ. Here the CDR3 reads CASKGSGRTGELFF. In DNA form, the CDR3 reads TGCGCCAGCAAAGGCTCAGGGCGCACCGGGGAGCTGTTTTTT.

The chain recombines TRBV7-8 with TRBJ2-1; 14 positions agree with TRBD2. Trimming took 5 bases from V and 5 from J; bases not matched to a gene: 14. This CDR3 has 19 residues. Germline loops: CDR1 SGHVS, CDR2 FQNEAQ. CDR3 nucleotides: TGTGCCAGCAGCCAGTTCCCGGGACTAGCGGGAGTCGAGAACAATGAGCAGTTCTTC. Residues: CASSQFPGLAGVENNEQFF.

The genes are TRBV5-4 and TRBJ1-1; the D is unclear. This CDR3 is built from 16 residues. Germline V CDR1 and CDR2: SGHNT, YYREEE (reference sequence). Trimming removed 0 bases at V and 3 bases at J, with 15 bases between. CDR3 DNA: TGTGCCAGCAGCTTGGTGGGGAGATCAGCTTACACTGAAGCTTTCTTT. It specifies CASSLVGRSAYTEAFF.

The chain combines TRBV2 with TRBJ1-2; D is undetermined. The germline V gene has CDR1 SNHLY and CDR2 FYNNEI. The ends were cut back, 2 bases at V and 6 bases at J, with 4 bases in the middle. This CDR3 has 11 residues. The chain's CDR3 is CASSENNGYTF. For the CDR3, the DNA is TGTGCCAGCAGTGAAAACAATGGCTACACCTTC. The full variable domain, with the rest looked up from reference TRBV2 and TRBJ1-2, is EPEVTQTPSHQVTQMGQEVILRCVPISNHLYFYWYRQILGQKVEFLVSFYNNEISEKSEIFDDQFSVERPDGSNFTLKIRSTKLEDSAMYFCASSENNGYTFGSGTRLTVV.

The J gene is TRBJ1-1, the V gene TRBV18; 7 bases map to TRBD1. Germline V gene lookup returns CDR1 KGHSH and CDR2 LQKENI. J was trimmed by 0 bases and V by 4 bases; bases with no gene match: 11. The CDR3 is made up of 17 amino acids. CDR3: CASSRVAGTEVNTEAFF. CDR3 DNA: TGTGCCAGCTCACGAGTAGCCGGGACAGAAGTGAACACTGAAGCTTTCTTT.

The gene calls are TRBV2 and TRBJ1-2; D is undetermined. CDR1 is SNHLY, CDR2 FYNNEI, per germline. Trimming pared 2 bases from V and 3 bases from J, leaving 4 bases between. The CDR3 contains 12 residues. The CDR3: CASSETHYGYTF. The CDR3 DNA sequence: TGTGCCAGCAGTGAAACTCACTATGGCTACACCTTC.

The chain carries TRBV19 and TRBJ2-2, with a possible D match to TRBD2 (6 bases). Between the trimmed V and J ends, which lost 5 bases and 5 bases, there was a span of 18 bases. Germline CDR1 and CDR2: LNHDA and SQIVND (reference sequence). There are 16 residues in the CDR3. This CDR3 is CASSWRGSPRTGELFF. CDR3 in DNA: TGTGCCAGTAGTTGGAGGGGCAGCCCGAGGACCGGGGAGCTGTTTTTT.